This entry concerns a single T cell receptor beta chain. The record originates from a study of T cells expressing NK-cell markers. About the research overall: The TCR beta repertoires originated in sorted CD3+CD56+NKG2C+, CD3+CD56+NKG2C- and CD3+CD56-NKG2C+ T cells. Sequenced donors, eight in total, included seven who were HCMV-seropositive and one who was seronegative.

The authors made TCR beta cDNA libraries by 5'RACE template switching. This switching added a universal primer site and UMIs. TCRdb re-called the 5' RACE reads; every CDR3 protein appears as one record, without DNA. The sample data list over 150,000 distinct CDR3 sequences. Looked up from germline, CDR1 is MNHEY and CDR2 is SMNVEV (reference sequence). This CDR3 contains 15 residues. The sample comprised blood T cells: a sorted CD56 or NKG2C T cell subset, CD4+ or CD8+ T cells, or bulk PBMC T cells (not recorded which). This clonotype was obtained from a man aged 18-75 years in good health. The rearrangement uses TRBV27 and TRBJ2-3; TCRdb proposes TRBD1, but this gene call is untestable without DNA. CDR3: CASSLSVVGIDTQYF.